Below, 28 T cell receptor beta chains from the same sample are listed, as sequenced in a study of blood T cell repertoires in COVID-19. TCRdb's table, derived via immunoSEQ multiplex PCR, lists solely in-frame clones and lacks some. The sample lists roughly 330,000 clones, roughly 86% occurring once. The sample taken for sequencing was peripheral blood. Source of these receptors: a woman between 50 and 59 years old with acute or convalescent COVID-19.

The rearrangement links TRBV5-1 to TRBJ1-1; possibly TRBD1 for D (5 bases). The V end was cut by 3 bases, the J end by 0 bases, with 9 bases between. This CDR3 comprises 14 residues. From germline, CDR1 is SGHRS and CDR2 YFSETQ. CDR3 DNA sequence: TGCGCCAGCAGCTCGGGGGTCTTGAACACTGAAGCTTTCTTT. It encodes CASSSGVLNTEAFF.

The chain has TRBV19 and TRBJ2-7; the match to TRBD2 covers 7 bases. V shed 9 bases and J 0 bases; nucleotides not matched to a gene: 11. The CDR3 has 15 amino acids. Germline V gene sequence: CDR1 LNHDA, CDR2 SQIVND (reference sequence). The CDR3 region has the DNA TGTGCCAGCGGACTAAGCGGGGCCAGCTCCTACGAGCAGTACTTC. Amino acid sequence: CASGLSGASSYEQYF.

The CDR3 loop is CATSRVAGLGNEQFF. The CDR3 bases are TGTGCCACCAGCCGAGTAGCGGGCCTCGGGAATGAGCAGTTCTTC. The chain has TRBV15 and TRBJ2-1, with 7 bases fitting TRBD2. The junction had 11 bases not matched to a gene; V was cut back by 5 bases and J by 7 bases. The V gene's germline CDR1 is LNHNV and CDR2 YYDKDF (reference sequence). CDR3 size: 15 residues.

The gene calls are TRBV30 and TRBJ2-7, with TRBD2 identical over 9 bases. V trimming: 7 bases; J trimming: 7 bases; junction bases outside the gene matches: 20. CDR1 GTSNPN and CDR2 SVGIG come from the germline V gene (reference sequence). The CDR3 is 16 amino acids. The CDR3 is CAYTRASGTYLGEQYF. The CDR3 DNA sequence: TGTGCCTATACGCGGGCTAGCGGGACCTACTTGGGGGAGCAGTACTTC.

This clone was counted once. The rearrangement links TRBV5-8 to TRBJ2-7, with 8 bases aligning to TRBD2. Per the germline V gene, CDR1 is SGHTS and CDR2 is YDEGEE. V gave up 5 bases and J gave up 4 bases; unmatched junction bases: 8. There are 14 residues in the CDR3. The CDR3 bases are TGTGCCAGCAGGGCACGGGGGGGGAGGTACGAGCAGTACTTC. This sequence encodes CASRARGGRYEQYF. Full variable domain (outside the CDR3, taken from reference TRBV5-8 and TRBJ2-7): EAGVTQSPTHLIKTRGQQATLRCSPISGHTSVYWYQQALGLGLQFLLWYDEGEERNRGNFPPRFSGRQFPNYSSELNVNALELEDSALYLCASRARGGRYEQYFGPGTRLTVT.

The chain uses TRBV6-1 and TRBJ2-6; no clear D gene. The CDR3 covers 18 residues. Germline V gene data show CDR1 as MNHNS and CDR2 as SASEGT. The V gene lost 2 bases and the J gene lost 0 bases, with 14 bases spanning the gap. In DNA form, the CDR3 reads TGTGCCAGCAGTGAACAAGTCGCGGTCGTCTCTGGGGCCAACGTCCTGACTTTC. It translates to CASSEQVAVVSGANVLTF.

The chain has TRBV3-1 (or the pseudogene TRBV3-2) and TRBJ2-3; D might be TRBD2 (6 bases). The CDR3 runs 14 residues. Trimming cost V 1 base and J 4 bases, with 9 bases left between them. Germline CDR1 is LGHDT and CDR2 is YNNKEL (reference sequence). CDR3 in amino acids: CASSQGLVPDTQYF. DNA of the CDR3: TGTGCCAGCAGCCAAGGACTAGTCCCAGATACGCAGTATTTT.

The chain is built from TRBV28 and TRBJ2-7; 7 bases map to TRBD1. The ends lost 6 bases at V and 3 bases at J; junction bases unmatched: 11. CDR3 length: 15 residues. Germline CDR1 and CDR2: MDHEN and SYDVKM. CDR3 sequence (DNA): TGTGCCAGCAGCCCAACTACAGGGGTTATCTACGAGCAGTACTTC. Its protein product is CASSPTTGVIYEQYF.

V and J are TRBV5-6 and TRBJ2-1, with 7 positions matching TRBD2. V was clipped by 3 bases and J by 5 bases; unmatched bases: 8. CDR1 is SGHDT and CDR2 is YYEEEE in the germline V gene. This CDR3 has 15 amino acids. The CDR3 spells CASSWRERFNNEQFF. CDR3 in DNA: TGTGCCAGCAGCTGGCGGGAGAGATTTAACAATGAGCAGTTCTTC.

The gene calls are TRBV28 and TRBJ1-2, with D possibly TRBD1 on 5 matching bases. The CDR3 covers 13 residues. Between the trimmed V and J ends, which lost 2 bases and 6 bases, there was a span of 10 bases. Germline CDR1 reads MDHEN; CDR2 reads SYDVKM. CDR3 in amino acids: CASSLQGSNGYTF. The CDR3, as DNA: TGTGCCAGCAGTTTACAGGGCAGTAATGGCTACACCTTC.

This chain connects TRBV27 to TRBJ1-5, with 8 nucleotides matching TRBD1. Germline-derived CDR1 and CDR2 are MNHEY and SMNVEV (reference sequence). V gave up 5 bases and J gave up 2 bases; unmatched junction bases: 8. This CDR3 spans 16 amino acids. The CDR3 protein is CASSLNGQGGNQPQHF. For the CDR3, the DNA is TGTGCCAGCAGTCTAAATGGACAGGGAGGCAATCAGCCCCAGCATTTT.

The rearrangement links TRBV28 to TRBJ2-7; 8 bases align to TRBD2. The CDR3 contains 14 residues. Germline V gene lookup returns CDR1 MDHEN and CDR2 SYDVKM. J lost 2 bases, V lost 6 bases, and 6 bases had no gene match. This CDR3 reads CASRSGRGPYEQYF. For the CDR3, the DNA is TGTGCCAGCAGAAGCGGGAGAGGGCCCTACGAGCAGTACTTC.

This clone was seen a few times. V gene TRBV2 combines with J gene TRBJ2-2, with D unresolved. Germline loops: CDR1 SNHLY, CDR2 FYNNEI. Trimming pared 7 bases from V and 2 bases from J, leaving 11 bases between. The CDR3 has 14 amino acids. CDR3 in DNA: TGTGCCAGCACAAGAACAGTAAACACCGGGGAGCTGTTTTTT. Translation gives CASTRTVNTGELFF.

The chain carries TRBV29-1 and TRBJ2-5; TRBD2 agrees at 11 bases. Germline assignment: CDR1 SQVTM and CDR2 ANQGSEA. The CDR3 totals 18 residues. V was pared by 1 base and J by 4 bases, with 14 bases of the junction left unmatched. The CDR3 reads CSVEVPPDSGRAAETQYF. Written as DNA, the CDR3 is TGCAGCGTTGAAGTTCCCCCCGATAGCGGGAGGGCCGCAGAGACCCAGTACTTC.

This clone was seen a few times. The chain is built from TRBV7-9 and TRBJ1-1, with 7 bases that match TRBD1. The CDR3 length is 17 residues. V lost 3 bases to trimming and J lost 0 bases; unmatched junction nucleotides: 10. Germline CDR1 and CDR2: SEHNR and FQNEAQ (reference sequence). The CDR3 region has the DNA TGTGCCAGCAGCTTCGGGAAGGGGACAGCCCTGAACACTGAAGCTTTCTTT. Translated, it gives CASSFGKGTALNTEAFF.

The V call is TRBV6-2 or TRBV6-3, the J call TRBJ2-3; D is undetermined. The V and J ends lost 1 base and 0 bases respectively, with 8 bases between them. The CDR3 is made up of 15 amino acids. CDR1 and CDR2 (germline): MNHEY, SVGEGT. DNA for the CDR3: TGTGCCAGCAGTTACTGGCTGTCTAGCACAGATACGCAGTATTTT. It codes for CASSYWLSSTDTQYF.

The chain employs TRBV15 and TRBJ1-5; D gene unclear. The germline V and J ends were trimmed by 1 base and 7 bases, with 5 bases remaining between them. Germline lookup yields CDR1 LNHNV and CDR2 YYDKDF (reference sequence). The CDR3 spans 12 residues. The CDR3 bases are TGTGCCACCAGCAGAGCGGGACAGCCCCAGCATTTT. It is translated as CATSRAGQPQHF. Filled out from reference TRBV15 and TRBJ1-5, the complete variable domain reads DAMVIQNPRYQVTQFGKPVTLSCSQTLNHNVMYWYQQKSSQAPKLLFHYYDKDFNNEADTPDNFQSRRPNTSFCFLDIRSPGLGDTAMYLCATSRAGQPQHFGDGTRLSIL.

This chain links TRBV7-9 with TRBJ1-1; 7 bases are shared with TRBD1. The CDR3 loop spans 14 amino acids. V gave up 7 bases and J gave up 4 bases; unmatched junction bases: 9. CDR1 is SEHNR and CDR2 is FQNEAQ in the germline V gene (reference sequence). CDR3 in DNA: TGTGCCAGCACCCTAACCACAGGGGCCACTGAAGCTTTCTTT. Amino acid sequence: CASTLTTGATEAFF.

The chain carries TRBV10-3 and TRBJ2-1, with 10 bases aligning to TRBD2. Trimming removed 8 bases from V and 6 bases from J; junction bases left unmatched: 13. This CDR3 has 16 amino acids. Germline V gene data show CDR1 as ENHRY and CDR2 as SYGVKD. CDR3 sequence: CAIGALAGVSPNEQFF. CDR3 nucleotides: TGTGCCATCGGGGCTCTAGCGGGAGTTTCCCCCAATGAGCAGTTCTTC.

This chain links TRBV28 with TRBJ1-5; D is perhaps TRBD1 (6 bases). This CDR3 contains 13 residues. The ends were cut back, 10 bases at V and 0 bases at J, with 10 bases in the middle. CDR1 is MDHEN, CDR2 SYDVKM, per germline. CDR3: CAIQGNSNQPQHF. The CDR3 nucleotides are TGTGCCATCCAGGGGAATAGCAATCAGCCCCAGCATTTT.

The chain has TRBV27 and TRBJ2-7, with 15 bases fitting TRBD2. This CDR3 comprises 17 residues. Germline loops: CDR1 MNHEY, CDR2 SMNVEV (reference sequence). J was trimmed by 4 bases and V by 8 bases; bases with no gene match: 12. CDR3 nucleotides: TGTGCCAGCCGTGGACTAGCGGGAGGGCCAGGGCTTTACGAGCAGTACTTC. It yields the protein CASRGLAGGPGLYEQYF.

This clone was detected ten times or more. The chain recombines TRBV3-1 (or the pseudogene TRBV3-2) with TRBJ2-7, with TRBD2 as a possible D gene (6 bases). Trimming removed 4 bases from V and 0 bases from J, with 13 bases in between. The CDR3 totals 15 residues. Germline loops: CDR1 LGHDT, CDR2 YNNKEL (reference sequence). The CDR3, as DNA: TGTGCCAGCAGCCGATGGGTAGCGGCCTCCTACGAGCAGTACTTC. Protein: CASSRWVAASYEQYF.

The genes are TRBV28 and TRBJ1-2, with a weak D call TRBD1 (5 bases). Trimming removed 4 bases at V and 0 bases at J, with 12 bases between. This CDR3 region has 15 residues. Germline assignment: CDR1 MDHEN and CDR2 SYDVKM. CDR3 sequence reads: CASSSIYRTNYGYTF. The DNA for the CDR3 is TGTGCCAGCAGTTCCATATACAGGACTAACTATGGCTACACCTTC.

CDR3: CASSSGHNYGYTF. The CDR3 coding sequence is TGTGCCAGCAGTTCCGGACATAACTATGGCTACACCTTC. V and J are TRBV27 and TRBJ1-2, with D perhaps matching TRBD1 (5 bases). Between the trimmed V and J ends, which lost 4 bases and 1 base, there was a span of 7 bases. Germline V gene sequence: CDR1 MNHEY, CDR2 SMNVEV (reference sequence). The CDR3 is made up of 13 amino acids.

The V and J genes are TRBV18 and TRBJ1-1, with 7 bases that match TRBD1. The germline gives CDR1 KGHSH, CDR2 LQKENI. V shed 2 bases, J shed 1 base, and the junction held 4 bases outside the gene matches. CDR3 length equals 15 residues. The CDR3 bases are TGTGCCAGCTCACCAGGGACAGAATGGAACACTGAAGCTTTCTTT. Its protein is CASSPGTEWNTEAFF. Variable domain in full (rest from reference TRBV18 and TRBJ1-1): NAGVMQNPRHLVRRRGQEARLRCSPMKGHSHVYWYRQLPEEGLKFMVYLQKENIIDESGMPKERFSAEFPKEGPSILRIQQVVRGDSAAYFCASSPGTEWNTEAFFGQGTRLTVV.

The chain joins TRBV7-6 to TRBJ1-1; TRBD1 matches at 9 bases. From germline, CDR1 is SGHVS and CDR2 FNYEAQ. After removal of 5 bases from V and 8 bases from J, the junction contained 9 bases not matched to a gene. The CDR3 spans 14 residues. CDR3: CASSNLRDRAEAFF. The DNA of the CDR3 is TGTGCCAGCAGCAATCTCCGGGACAGGGCGGAAGCTTTCTTT.

The genes are TRBV2 and TRBJ1-1, with 8 bases identical to TRBD1. Losses at the gene ends were 7 bases for V and 3 bases for J; bases not matched to a gene: 7. The CDR3 consists of 14 residues. Per the germline V gene, CDR1 is SNHLY and CDR2 is FYNNEI. The CDR3 DNA reads as TGTGCCAGCACAGGGGGCAAGGTGTACACTGAAGCTTTCTTT. It specifies CASTGGKVYTEAFF.

The rearrangement joins TRBV7-9 to TRBJ1-1; 7 positions match TRBD1. V was clipped by 5 bases and J by 3 bases; unmatched bases: 6. Germline loops: CDR1 SEHNR, CDR2 FQNEAQ (reference sequence). The CDR3 loop spans 14 amino acids. The CDR3 region has the DNA TGTGCCAGCAGCCCCAGGGGGGATGACACTGAAGCTTTCTTT. Amino acids: CASSPRGDDTEAFF.